The entry below describes one T cell receptor beta chain. It has no known antigen specificity. Within one base of it there is no much larger clone, and no base qualities were kept. The sample belongs to a study of blood T cell repertoires in COVID-19 (dated by TCRdb to about 2020). For the study in its entirety: Collaborator samples came from the United States, Italy and Spain and covered acute and convalescent phases of COVID-19. The prospective study material was composed of cDNA or gDNA derived from T cells, B-cell-depleted T cells, or PBMCs. Subjects who had been exposed to COVID-19, were actively infected with it, or had recovered from it provided the deeply sampled blood TCRbeta repertoires that made up the dataset. The repertoires were released in a freely available public database intended as a resource for research on the immune response to SARS-CoV-2. The samples were drawn from two sources: the first 160 participants of the ongoing ImmuneRACE study, and 1,000 to 1,500 subjects contributed by 6 global collaborators. Nearly every sample came with metadata listing a de-identified subject ID, COVID-19 status, age in years and sex. Where available, HLA class I and class II types were taken from metadata supplied by the sample provider and were not determined by assay-based typing.

Points the paper makes about the study in general: The amount of clinical and demographic metadata varied by source and participant and was provided uncurated.

The immunoSEQ Assay, a bias-controlled multiplex PCR, was used to amplify TCRbeta CDR3 regions from genomic DNA. The original methods were these. Nucleated cell counts per sample were estimated from amplification of reference gene primers within the assay. To quantify the absolute abundance of each unique TCRbeta CDR3 rearrangement, sequence reads were collapsed and filtered. For each sample, productive Simpson clonality was calculated as the square root of Simpson's diversity index across productive rearrangements. In TCRdb, the immuneACCESS table is reduced to in-frame sequences with V and J assigned. These tables do not hold every clone; where another copy was compared, an unresolved V gene accounts for under half, and the others remain unexplained. V, J and clone size are taken as reported in that table, and D and trimming were inferred from the DNA itself. This sample has under 300,000 clones in its table, and 75% to 90% of those were observed once. Of the sample, around 6% is held by the ten largest clones.

Participants in the prospective study were enrolled through a virtual design, were aged about 18 to 90 years, and lived in about two dozen United States geographic areas. Cohort assignment in the prospective study relied on participant-reported clinical history from a screening survey and a study questionnaire. Each participant in the prospective study had whole blood, serum and a nasopharyngeal or oropharyngeal swab collected by mobile phlebotomists. Participants in the prospective study had the option to provide additional blood draws and questionnaires over a 2-month period. Before DNA extraction, prospective study blood samples were shipped either frozen or at room temperature. Reading from cysteine to phenylalanine, the CDR3 counts 15 amino acids. Only CDR3 DNA remains: 45 bases, in frame from the first base. CDR1 and CDR2 are read off the germline V gene as MDHEN and SYDVKM. Ends trimmed: V by 2 bases, J by 7 bases; bases unmatched to a gene: 7.

This chain joins TRBV28 to TRBJ1-4; the central 7 bases match TRBD1. Sequenced material: PBMCs or T cells enriched from blood (not recorded which). The clonotype was recovered from a woman aged 25 to 39 with acute COVID-19. The encoded CDR3 is CASSLGAGQVEKLFF. The sequenced DNA is TGTGCCAGCAGTTTAGGCGCCGGACAGGTTGAAAAACTGTTTTTT.